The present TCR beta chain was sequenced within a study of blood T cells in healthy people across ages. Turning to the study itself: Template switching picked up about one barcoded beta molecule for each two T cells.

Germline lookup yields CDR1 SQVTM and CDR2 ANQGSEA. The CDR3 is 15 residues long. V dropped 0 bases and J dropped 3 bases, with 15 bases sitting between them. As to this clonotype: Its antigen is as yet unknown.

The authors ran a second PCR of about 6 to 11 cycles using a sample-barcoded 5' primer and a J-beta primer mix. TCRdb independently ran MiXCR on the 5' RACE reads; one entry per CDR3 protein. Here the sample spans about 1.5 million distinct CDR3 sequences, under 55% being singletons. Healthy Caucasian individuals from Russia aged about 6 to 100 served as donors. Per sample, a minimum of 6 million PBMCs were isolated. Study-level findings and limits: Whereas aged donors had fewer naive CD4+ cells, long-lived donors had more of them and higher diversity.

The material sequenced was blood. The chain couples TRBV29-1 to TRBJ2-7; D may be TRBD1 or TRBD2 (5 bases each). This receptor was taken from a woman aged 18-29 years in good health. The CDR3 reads CSVEDGDGGGYEQYF. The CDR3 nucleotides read TGCAGCGTTGAAGATGGGGACGGTGGTGGCTACGAGCAGTACTTC.